This T cell receptor beta chain is from a study of PD-L1 blockade in urothelial cancer. Whole-study context: Men with urothelial cancer arising in the bladder made up twenty-five of 29 patients. Specimens of blood held a median count of roughly 150,000 T cells. The authors examined blood 3 weeks (second dose) and 6 weeks after treatment start. Chemotherapy regimens numbering 0 to 3 had been given to patients.

The germline CDR1 and CDR2 sequences are LNHDA and SQIVND (reference sequence). The CDR3 contains 18 residues. Trimming cost V 0 bases and J 4 bases; bases outside gene matches: 12. Method: immunoSEQ multiplex PCR; TCRdb's copy keeps in-frame clones and lacks some. The sample shows more than 30,000 clones, 85% to 90% of them seen only once. This receptor was identified in a man aged 50-59 years with urothelial cancer. The gene calls are TRBV19 and TRBJ1-2; 9 nucleotides agree with TRBD1. The starting material was PBMCs, obtained around atezolizumab (anti-PD-L1) treatment. The DNA of the CDR3 is TGTGCCAGTAGTATAGATCGAGGGACAGGGCTCTACGGCTATGGCTACACCTTC. It yields the protein CASSIDRGTGLYGYGYTF. Together with reference TRBV19 and TRBJ1-2, the CDR3 gives the full variable domain: DGGITQSPKYLFRKEGQNVTLSCEQNLNHDAMYWYRQDPGQGLRLIYYSQIVNDFQKGDIAEGYSVSREKKESFPLTVTSAQKNPTAFYLCASSIDRGTGLYGYGYTFGSGTRLTVV.